This TCR beta chain came from a study of response to subunit inactivated influenza vaccine. The V end was cut by 0 bases, the J end by 5 bases, with 10 bases between. Germline V gene data show CDR1 as MNHEY and CDR2 as SVGAGI. The CDR3 extends over 15 amino acids. TCRdb analysed the RT-PCR reads with MiXCR anew, one entry per CDR3 protein. The sample carries hundreds of thousands of distinct CDR3 sequences, about 14% recorded once. This material consisted of PBMCs from blood, taken 14 to 15 days before vaccination. This chain links TRBV6-5 with TRBJ2-2; D unresolved. This TCR was sampled from a man aged 50 to 60 who received an inactivated influenza vaccine. The DNA for the CDR3 is TGTGCCAGCAGTTACTCCTTCGGGCGGACCGGGGAGCTGTTTTTT. Translating it yields CASSYSFGRTGELFF.